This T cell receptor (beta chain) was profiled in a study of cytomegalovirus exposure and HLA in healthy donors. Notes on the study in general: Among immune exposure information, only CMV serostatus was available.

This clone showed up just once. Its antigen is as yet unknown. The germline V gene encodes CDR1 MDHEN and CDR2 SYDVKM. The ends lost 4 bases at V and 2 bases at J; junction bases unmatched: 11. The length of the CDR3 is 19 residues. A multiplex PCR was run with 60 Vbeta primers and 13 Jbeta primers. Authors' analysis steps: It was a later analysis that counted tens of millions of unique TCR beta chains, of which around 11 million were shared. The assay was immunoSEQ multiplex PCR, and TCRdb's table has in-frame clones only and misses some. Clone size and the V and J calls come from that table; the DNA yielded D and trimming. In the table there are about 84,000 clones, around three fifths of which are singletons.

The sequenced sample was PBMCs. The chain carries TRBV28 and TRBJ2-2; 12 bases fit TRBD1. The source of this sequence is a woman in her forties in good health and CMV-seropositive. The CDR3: CASSSLHWDRGQNTGELFF. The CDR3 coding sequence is TGTGCCAGCAGTTCTCTGCATTGGGACAGGGGGCAAAACACCGGGGAGCTGTTTTTT.